These 7 T cell receptor beta chains were sequenced from one sample in a study of OX40 agonist ivuxolimab in advanced cancers. Libraries were prepared by immunoSEQ multiplex PCR; TCRdb keeps only in-frame clonotypes and omits some of them. The sample has some 86,000 clones, roughly 88% seen once; the top ten hold 0.33%. This material consisted of CD4+ or CD8+ T cells sorted from blood, taken in a trial of the OX40 agonist ivuxolimab. The receptors shown here come from an adult with an advanced solid tumor such as melanoma, head and neck, liver or kidney cancer.

This chain joins TRBV5-1 and TRBJ2-6; no firm D call. The CDR3 runs to 17 residues. Trimming removed 0 bases at V and 0 bases at J, with 10 bases between. Germline CDR1 and CDR2: SGHRS and YFSETQ. The CDR3 loop reads CASSLAGWNSGANVLTF. The CDR3 region has the DNA TGCGCCAGCAGCTTGGCCGGGTGGAACTCTGGGGCCAACGTCCTGACTTTC.

The chain has TRBV19 and TRBJ2-3; D is perhaps TRBD1 (7 bases). Per germline, CDR1 LNHDA and CDR2 SQIVND (reference sequence). V lost 6 bases and J lost 10, with 17 bases in between. The CDR3 is 13 residues long. CDR3 DNA sequence: TGTGCCAGTAGGGGAGTACAGGGGACTGCGCAGTATTTT. Translating gives CASRGVQGTAQYF.

The gene calls are TRBV6-1 and TRBJ2-7; 9 bases align to TRBD1. CDR1 MNHNS and CDR2 SASEGT come from the germline V gene. V lost 3 bases, J lost 0 bases, and 3 bases stayed unmatched. This CDR3 has 15 amino acids. CDR3 sequence (DNA): TGTGCCAGCAGTGATCCGGGACAGGGCTCCTACGAGCAGTACGTC. Protein: CASSDPGQGSYEQYV.

The J gene is TRBJ1-4, the V gene TRBV7-2, with TRBD1 as a possible D gene (5 bases). Trimming cost V 1 base and J 8 bases, with 11 bases left between them. The CDR3 covers 14 residues. Per germline, CDR1 SGHTA and CDR2 FQGNSA. This CDR3 is CASSLEGFGEKLFF. The CDR3 nucleotides are TGTGCCAGCAGCTTAGAGGGGTTCGGGGAAAAACTGTTTTTT.

The chain links TRBV5-1 to TRBJ2-2; D unresolved. Germline CDR1 reads SGHRS; CDR2 reads YFSETQ. This CDR3 has 15 residues. V was pared by 4 bases and J by 1 base, with 11 bases between. The CDR3 bases are TGCGCCAGCAGCCCCAGTCAACTGAACACCGGGGAGCTGTTTTTT. This encodes CASSPSQLNTGELFF.

This clone showed up just a few times. This rearrangement joins TRBV5-8 to TRBJ1-5; unclear D gene. The V end lost 0 bases, the J end lost 4 bases, and 8 bases lay between the germline ends. Germline V gives CDR1 SGHTS, CDR2 YDEGEE. This CDR3 has 14 amino acids. CDR3 DNA sequence: TGTGCCAGCAGCTTGGGGCGGGCAAATCAGCCCCAGCATTTT. It encodes CASSLGRANQPQHF.

This sequence joins TRBV9 and TRBJ2-5; D is perhaps TRBD1 (6 bases). Per the germline V gene, CDR1 is SGDLS and CDR2 is YYNGEE. The germline V and J ends were trimmed by 1 base and 4 bases, with 11 bases remaining between them. The CDR3 covers 14 residues. In nucleotides, the CDR3 is TGTGCCAGCAGCGTAATGGGGGCGGGAGAGACCCAGTACTTC. It codes for CASSVMGAGETQYF.